Included here is one T cell receptor beta chain sequence, with context. These data are taken from a study of shared clonotypes between healthy human individuals. The overall study: Used for every donor were three CD4 naive, three CD4 memory, two CD8 naive and one CD8 memory plate.

Looked up from germline, CDR1 is SGHRS and CDR2 is YFSETQ. This CDR3 region has 16 residues. V lost 4 bases and J lost 7; bases outside the gene matches: 13. For each subset, genomic DNA was distributed in equal portions over several immunoSEQ plates. Here immunoSEQ multiplex PCR was the method, and the copy in TCRdb shows in-frame clones only, minus some. The data contain 850,000 to 1,200,000 clones, around four fifths of them seen just once; the ten biggest clones take up about 1.5%. The gene calls are TRBV5-1 and TRBJ2-5; 10 nucleotides align to TRBD2. This clonotype was obtained from a man younger than 35 in good health. The sequenced material came from memory CD4+ T cells sorted from blood. Regarding subset: CD45RA-negative fraction. CDR3 in DNA: TGCGCCAGCAGCCCACTTGAGCGGGGGGGTAGTCGGACCCAGTACTTC. It translates to CASSPLERGGSRTQYF.